The 31 T cell receptor beta chains reported below all come from one sample, sequenced in a study of OX40 agonist ivuxolimab in advanced cancers. Repertoires were generated with immunoSEQ multiplex PCR, while TCRdb's copy carries only in-frame clones and drops some. The sample holds over 30,000 clones, roughly 89% seen once. This sample comprised CD4+ or CD8+ T cells sorted from blood, obtained in a trial of the OX40 agonist ivuxolimab. Every receptor here comes from an adult with an advanced solid tumor such as melanoma, head and neck, liver or kidney cancer.

V usage is TRBV30 and J usage is TRBJ2-1; the D gene is possibly TRBD2 (6 bases). Trimming took off 4 bases at V and 8 bases at J, with 21 bases between the two ends. The CDR3 is 15 amino acids. Germline V gene data show CDR1 as GTSNPN and CDR2 as SVGIG (reference sequence). The CDR3 loop reads CAWNTIGGSLYEQFF. The DNA of the CDR3 is TGTGCCTGGAATACCATTGGGGGGTCTCTTTATGAGCAGTTCTTC.

This clone has just a few counts. V usage is TRBV2 and J usage is TRBJ2-5; TRBD1 aligns across 7 bases. There are 14 residues in the CDR3. With 7 bases clipped from V and 5 bases from J, the junction kept 10 bases outside the gene matches. Germline loops: CDR1 SNHLY, CDR2 FYNNEI. CDR3 nucleotides: TGTGCCAGCAAGGTAGAGGGGGCACTGGAGACCCAGTACTTC. This translates into CASKVEGALETQYF.

The chain links TRBV27 to TRBJ1-2, with 8 bases identical to TRBD1. Germline CDR1 and CDR2: MNHEY and SMNVEV (reference sequence). This CDR3 region has 14 residues. V lost 6 bases and J lost 2; bases outside the gene matches: 5. This chain's CDR3 is CASSRGQANYGYTF. As DNA, the CDR3 is TGTGCCAGCAGCAGGGGACAGGCGAACTATGGCTACACCTTC.

The V gene is TRBV19, the J gene TRBJ2-3, with a tentative D call TRBD1 (5 bases). V lost 3 bases and J lost 2, with 24 bases in between. Germline V gene data show CDR1 as LNHDA and CDR2 as SQIVND (reference sequence). The CDR3 runs 19 residues. CDR3 amino acids: CASSIALFSTATTTDTQYF. CDR3 nucleotides: TGTGCCAGTAGTATTGCGCTGTTTTCGACAGCAACAACCACAGATACGCAGTATTTT. Full variable domain (rest looked up from reference TRBV19 and TRBJ2-3): DGGITQSPKYLFRKEGQNVTLSCEQNLNHDAMYWYRQDPGQGLRLIYYSQIVNDFQKGDIAEGYSVSREKKESFPLTVTSAQKNPTAFYLCASSIALFSTATTTDTQYFGPGTRLTVL.

The rearrangement joins TRBV5-4 to TRBJ2-7, with D tentatively TRBD2 (5 bases). Germline V gives CDR1 SGHNT, CDR2 YYREEE (reference sequence). The CDR3 covers 15 residues. Trimming removed 4 bases at V and 4 bases at J, with 18 bases between. CDR3 coding DNA: TGTGCCAGCAGCGTCGGGCCAGCTACGGGGTACGAGCAGTACTTC. Amino acids: CASSVGPATGYEQYF.

This chain links TRBV28 with TRBJ1-2; 7 nucleotides agree with TRBD1. Germline assignment: CDR1 MDHEN and CDR2 SYDVKM. V was pared by 9 bases and J by 0 bases, with 10 bases of the junction left unmatched. This CDR3 contains 15 residues. CDR3 in amino acids: CASLVDRVSNYGYTF. Here the CDR3 DNA reads TGTGCCAGTTTGGTTGACAGGGTATCTAACTATGGCTACACCTTC.

For this clone: This specimen includes other DNA sequences encoding the same CDR3. V and J are TRBV14 and TRBJ1-4; D remains unclear. Germline loops: CDR1 SGHDN, CDR2 FVKESK. V lost 1 base and J 7 bases, leaving 4 bases between the germline ends. The CDR3 has 12 residues. CDR3 in amino acids: CASSQGPEKLFF. DNA of the CDR3: TGTGCCAGCAGCCAAGGACCTGAAAAACTGTTTTTT.

The chain couples TRBV19 to TRBJ1-2; 11 nucleotides agree with TRBD1. The CDR3 has 13 amino acids. Losses at the gene ends were 8 bases for V and 4 bases for J; bases not matched to a gene: 3. Germline CDR1 LNHDA, CDR2 SQIVND (reference sequence). CDR3 nucleotides: TGTGCCAGTCTAGGACAGGGGGCCTATGGCTACACCTTC. Residues: CASLGQGAYGYTF.

The rearrangement links TRBV2 to TRBJ2-2; D gene unclear. V lost 7 bases, J lost 5 bases, and 20 bases lay in between. Per the germline V gene, CDR1 is SNHLY and CDR2 is FYNNEI. There are 16 residues in the CDR3. CDR3 DNA sequence: TGTGCCAGCAACCCGAGACTGGACGTGATTACCGGGGAGCTGTTTTTT. Translated, it gives CASNPRLDVITGELFF.

This rearrangement joins TRBV7-2 to TRBJ2-3, with 9 bases matching TRBD2. The CDR3 runs 16 residues. Unmatched junction bases numbered 9, after V lost 2 bases and J lost 6 bases. Germline CDR1 and CDR2: SGHTA and FQGNSA. Written as DNA, the CDR3 is TGTGCCAGCAGCTTACCGACTAGCGGAATTGGGGATACGCAGTATTTT. Encoded protein: CASSLPTSGIGDTQYF.

The CDR3 DNA follows: TGCAGCGTCGGTACTAGCGGGAGGTCCTACGAGCAGTACTTC. It yields the protein CSVGTSGRSYEQYF. V is TRBV29-1 and J is TRBJ2-7, with 12 nucleotides matching TRBD2. The CDR3 spans 14 residues. With V trimmed by 6 bases and J by 1 base, 4 bases remained unmatched. Germline lookup yields CDR1 SQVTM and CDR2 ANQGSEA.

The V call is TRBV7-2, the J call TRBJ2-7, with D possibly matching TRBD1 (5 bases). Deletions cut 4 bases from V and 3 bases from J, with 10 bases between. There are 13 residues in the CDR3. Germline CDR1 and CDR2: SGHTA and FQGNSA. CDR3 coding DNA: TGTGCCAGCAGCTCCAGGGCCTACTACGAGCAGTACTTC. Translated, it gives CASSSRAYYEQYF.

CDR3 sequence (DNA): TGTGCCATCAGTGGGACTAGCGAAGGGGAGACCCAGTACTTC. This translates into CAISGTSEGETQYF. The gene calls are TRBV10-3 and TRBJ2-5; 9 bases line up with TRBD2. The CDR3 has 14 amino acids. J gave up 5 bases and V 4 bases, and 5 bases lay outside the gene matches. Germline V gene lookup returns CDR1 ENHRY and CDR2 SYGVKD.

This chain joins TRBV14 and TRBJ2-1; the D gene is possibly TRBD2 (6 bases). With 4 bases removed from V and 0 bases from J, the gap between germline ends came to 22 bases. CDR3 length: 19 residues. Per germline, CDR1 SGHDN and CDR2 FVKESK. CDR3 amino acids: CASSPSRGVGGSSYNEQFF. CDR3 DNA: TGTGCCAGCAGCCCTTCCAGAGGGGTCGGGGGAAGCTCCTACAATGAGCAGTTCTTC.

This chain connects TRBV19 to TRBJ2-6; 9 positions agree with TRBD1. This CDR3 is 16 amino acids long. Germline values: CDR1 LNHDA, CDR2 SQIVND (reference sequence). The V and J ends lost 3 bases and 9 bases, in that order; junction bases with no gene match: 9. CDR3 in amino acids: CASSIPGQGKDNVLTF. In DNA, the CDR3 is TGTGCCAGTAGTATCCCCGGACAGGGGAAGGACAACGTCCTGACTTTC.

The V call is TRBV30, the J call TRBJ2-7, with D possibly being TRBD1 (6 bases). The V end was cut by 3 bases, the J end by 2 bases, with 8 bases between. Germline V gene data show CDR1 as GTSNPN and CDR2 as SVGIG (reference sequence). The CDR3 is 12 amino acids. CDR3 region: CAWRTGPYEQYF. CDR3 nucleotides: TGTGCCTGGAGAACAGGGCCCTACGAGCAGTACTTC.

Notes on this clone: The junction shows a germline mismatch at one end, possibly a read error. The chain uses TRBV5-4 and TRBJ2-1; 7 nucleotides match TRBD1. The CDR3 loop spans 16 amino acids. Germline values: CDR1 SGHNT, CDR2 YYREEE (reference sequence). The CDR3 coding sequence is TGTGCCAGCAGCTTGTTCAACCGGGACAGAGGCAATGAGCGGTTCTTC. Its protein is CASSLFNRDRGNERFF. Complete variable domain (other parts from reference TRBV5-4 and TRBJ2-1): ETGVTQSPTHLIKTRGQQVTLRCSSQSGHNTVSWYQQALGQGPQFIFQYYREEENGRGNFPPRFSGLQFPNYSSELNVNALELDDSALYLCASSLFNRDRGNERFFGPGTRLTVL.

This sequence joins TRBV29-1 and TRBJ1-1, with no clear D. Germline V gene data show CDR1 as SQVTM and CDR2 as ANQGSEA. This CDR3 has 13 residues. V lost 8 bases, J lost 2 bases, and 15 bases lay in between. CDR3 sequence (DNA): TGCAGCTACCAGGAAGGAGGTAACACTGAAGCTTTCTTT. Translation gives CSYQEGGNTEAFF.

The V call is TRBV19, the J call TRBJ1-2; possible D gene TRBD1, 5 bases. CDR1 LNHDA and CDR2 SQIVND come from the germline V gene (reference sequence). The CDR3 covers 15 residues. With 1 base removed from V and 4 bases from J, the gap between germline ends came to 13 bases. The CDR3 region has the DNA TGTGCCAGTAGTATAGGTACAGGACCTGCCTATGGCTACACCTTC. Encoded protein: CASSIGTGPAYGYTF.

V and J are TRBV5-1 and TRBJ2-5, with unresolved D. Germline V gene sequence: CDR1 SGHRS, CDR2 YFSETQ. The length of the CDR3 is 12 residues. Trimming removed 0 bases from V and 0 bases from J, with 0 bases in between. CDR3 loop: CASSLDQETQYF. The CDR3 DNA is TGCGCCAGCAGCTTGGACCAAGAGACCCAGTACTTC.

The rearrangement links TRBV5-1 to TRBJ1-3, with D tentatively TRBD1 (5 bases). The CDR3 is 15 residues long. V was pared by 4 bases and J by 0 bases, with 11 bases between. Germline-derived CDR1 and CDR2 are SGHRS and YFSETQ. The CDR3 nucleotides are TGCGCCAGCAGCCCAAGACAGACCTCTGGAAACACCATATATTTT. This encodes CASSPRQTSGNTIYF.

CDR3 protein: CASSSSGTTNYGYTF. The CDR3 DNA is TGTGCCAGCAGCTCTTCCGGGACAACTAACTATGGCTACACCTTC. This rearrangement joins TRBV11-2 to TRBJ1-2, with a tentative D call TRBD1 (6 bases). Germline loops: CDR1 SGHAT, CDR2 FQNNGV. The CDR3 has 15 amino acids. V was pared by 4 bases and J by 0 bases, with 12 bases between.

In DNA, the CDR3 is TGTGCCAGCAGTTCCGGACTAGCGGGTGGCACAGATACGCAGTATTTT. Protein sequence: CASSSGLAGGTDTQYF. The chain couples TRBV28 to TRBJ2-3; 11 nucleotides align to TRBD2. The trim removed 4 bases at V and 1 base at J, leaving 4 bases unmatched. The CDR3 is made up of 16 amino acids. Germline V gives CDR1 MDHEN, CDR2 SYDVKM.

The chain couples TRBV11-2 to TRBJ1-2; D possibly corresponds to TRBD1 (5 bases). CDR1 and CDR2 (germline): SGHAT, FQNNGV. The CDR3 extends over 12 amino acids. Between the trimmed V and J ends, which lost 5 bases and 8 bases, there was a span of 12 bases. The DNA for the CDR3 is TGTGCCAGCAGCCCCCAGGGCGTCGGCTACACCTTC. Protein sequence: CASSPQGVGYTF. The variable domain in full, with the rest retrieved from reference TRBV11-2 and TRBJ1-2, is EAGVAQSPRYKIIEKRQSVAFWCNPISGHATLYWYQQILGQGPKLLIQFQNNGVVDDSQLPKDRFSAERLKGVDSTLKIQPAKLEDSAVYLCASSPQGVGYTFGSGTRLTVV.

The chain carries TRBV12-5 and TRBJ2-7, with D perhaps matching TRBD2 (6 bases). The ends were cut back, 1 base at V and 2 bases at J, with 9 bases in the middle. The CDR3 has 14 residues. Germline CDR1 is LGHNT and CDR2 is FRNRAP. This CDR3 is CASGLGRDPYEQYF. DNA for the CDR3: TGTGCTAGTGGTTTGGGGCGGGACCCCTACGAGCAGTACTTC.

This rearrangement joins TRBV5-4 to TRBJ1-1, with a possible D match to TRBD1 (6 bases). Trimming removed 0 bases at V and 3 bases at J, with 9 bases between. The germline CDR1 and CDR2 sequences are SGHNT and YYREEE (reference sequence). This CDR3 region has 14 residues. This CDR3 reads CASSLGGADTEAFF. CDR3 DNA: TGTGCCAGCAGCTTGGGGGGGGCTGACACTGAAGCTTTCTTT.

The V gene is TRBV12-5, the J gene TRBJ1-1; D may be TRBD1 (5 bases). The length of the CDR3 is 17 residues. Germline CDR1 and CDR2: LGHNT and FRNRAP. V was cut by 2 bases and J by 1 base, with 17 bases left in between. The chain's CDR3 is CASGLPVGRGWNTEAFF. CDR3 nucleotides: TGTGCTAGTGGTTTGCCTGTGGGAAGGGGCTGGAACACTGAAGCTTTCTTT.

This clone appeared once. The V and J genes are TRBV19 and TRBJ2-7, with D possibly being TRBD1 (7 bases). With 8 bases removed from V and 3 bases from J, the gap between germline ends came to 26 bases. The CDR3 runs to 17 residues. Per the germline V gene, CDR1 is LNHDA and CDR2 is SQIVND (reference sequence). This CDR3 is CASGVRGDFYSHYEQYF. In nucleotides, the CDR3 is TGTGCCAGTGGGGTCAGGGGGGACTTCTATTCCCACTACGAGCAGTACTTC.

The sample holds a few counts of this clone. The chain uses TRBV27 and TRBJ1-2; D is perhaps TRBD1 (5 bases). Germline assignment: CDR1 MNHEY and CDR2 SMNVEV (reference sequence). The CDR3 contains 18 residues. The ends were cut back, 2 bases at V and 1 base at J, with 20 bases in the middle. CDR3 loop: CASSLVPPSGVGNYGYTF. The CDR3 region has the DNA TGTGCCAGCAGTTTAGTGCCCCCATCGGGGGTGGGTAACTATGGCTACACCTTC.

A single count supports this clone. A read error may account for a junction end that differs from germline. This chain joins TRBV7-3 and TRBJ2-3, with 12 bases aligning to TRBD2. The CDR3 totals 17 residues. From germline, CDR1 is SGHTA and CDR2 FQGTGA. CDR3 region: CASSVTSGGLTPDTQYF. In DNA, the CDR3 is TGTGCCAGCAGCGTAACTAGCGGGGGGCTGACCCCAGATACGCAGTATTTT.

As DNA, the CDR3 is TGTGCCAGTAGTATCGGCGCTGGCGGGGGGCACCTCAATGAGCAGTTCTTC. As protein: CASSIGAGGGHLNEQFF. This chain links TRBV19 with TRBJ2-1, with 8 bases identical to TRBD2. Germline V gene data show CDR1 as LNHDA and CDR2 as SQIVND (reference sequence). Losses at the gene ends were 3 bases for V and 6 bases for J; bases not matched to a gene: 13. The CDR3 loop spans 17 amino acids. Supplemented by reference TRBV19 and TRBJ2-1, the full variable domain reads DGGITQSPKYLFRKEGQNVTLSCEQNLNHDAMYWYRQDPGQGLRLIYYSQIVNDFQKGDIAEGYSVSREKKESFPLTVTSAQKNPTAFYLCASSIGAGGGHLNEQFFGPGTRLTVL.